This TCR beta chain stems from a study of blood T cell repertoires in COVID-19. As for the study in general: Collection of acute and convalescent COVID-19 samples took place in the United States, Italy and Spain. Nucleic acid was either cDNA or gDNA, and it came from T cells, B-cell-depleted T cells, or PBMCs.

V shed 0 bases and J shed 3 bases, with 23 bases lying between them. Germline CDR1 and CDR2: SGHAT and FQNNGV. CDR3 length: 19 amino acids. Repertoires were generated with immunoSEQ multiplex PCR, while TCRdb's copy carries only in-frame clones and drops some. The data show roughly 200,000 clones, about four fifths seen once. The sequence came from a woman aged 45-65 years who had been exposed to COVID-19. V gene TRBV11-2 combines with J gene TRBJ2-5; D is possibly TRBD2 (5 bases). The sequenced sample was PBMCs or T cells enriched from blood (not recorded which). In DNA, the CDR3 is TGTGCCAGCAGCTTAGATAGTTTCGGCTTCGGTCTAGCCGAAGAGACCCAGTACTTC. Its translation is CASSLDSFGFGLAEETQYF.